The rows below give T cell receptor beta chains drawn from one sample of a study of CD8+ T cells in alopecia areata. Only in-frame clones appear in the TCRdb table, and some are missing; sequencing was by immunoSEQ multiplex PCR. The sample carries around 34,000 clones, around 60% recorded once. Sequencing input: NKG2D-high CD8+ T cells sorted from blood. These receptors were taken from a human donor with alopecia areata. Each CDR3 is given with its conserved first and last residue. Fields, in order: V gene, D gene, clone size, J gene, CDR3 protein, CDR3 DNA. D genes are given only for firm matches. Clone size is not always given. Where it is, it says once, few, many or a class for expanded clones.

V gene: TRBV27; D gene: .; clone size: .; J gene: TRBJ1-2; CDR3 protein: CASSPPGRDGYGYTF; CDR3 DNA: TGTGCCAGCAGTCCCCCGGGGAGGGACGGCTATGGCTACACCTTC
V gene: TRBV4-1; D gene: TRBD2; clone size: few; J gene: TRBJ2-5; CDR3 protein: CASSQEGRGFGETQYF; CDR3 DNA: TGCGCCAGCAGCCAAGAGGGGAGGGGATTCGGTGAGACCCAGTACTTC
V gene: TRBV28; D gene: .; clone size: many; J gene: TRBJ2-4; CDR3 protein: CASTLGGLTYF; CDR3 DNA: TGTGCCAGCACCTTGGGGGGACTTACCTACTTC
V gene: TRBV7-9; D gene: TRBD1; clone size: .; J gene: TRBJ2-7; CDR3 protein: CASSYRGSRQGGEQYF; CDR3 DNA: TGTGCCAGCAGCTACAGGGGGAGCAGGCAAGGTGGGGAGCAGTACTTC
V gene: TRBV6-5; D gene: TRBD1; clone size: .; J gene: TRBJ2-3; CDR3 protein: CASSYHPGQLTDTQYF; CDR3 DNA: TGTGCCAGCAGTTACCACCCGGGACAGCTAACAGATACGCAGTATTTT
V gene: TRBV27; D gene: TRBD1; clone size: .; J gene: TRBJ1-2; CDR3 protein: CASSPPGQGFDGYTF; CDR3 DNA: TGTGCCAGCAGTCCGCCGGGACAGGGGTTCGATGGCTACACCTTC
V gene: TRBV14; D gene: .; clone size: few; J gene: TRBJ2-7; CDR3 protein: CASSQEGPSYEQYF; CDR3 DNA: TGTGCCAGCAGCCAAGAAGGCCCTTCCTACGAGCAGTACTTC
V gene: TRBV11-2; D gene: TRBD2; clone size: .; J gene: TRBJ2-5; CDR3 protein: CASSLGGGYEETQYF; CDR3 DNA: TGTGCCAGCAGCTTAGGGGGAGGGTACGAAGAGACCCAGTACTTC
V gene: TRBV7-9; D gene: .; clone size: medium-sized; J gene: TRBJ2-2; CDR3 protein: CATEAPGELFF; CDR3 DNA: TGTGCCACCGAAGCGCCCGGGGAGCTGTTTTTT
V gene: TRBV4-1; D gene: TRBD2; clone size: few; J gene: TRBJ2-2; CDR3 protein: CASSSPTSGNTGELFF; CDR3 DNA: TGCGCCAGCAGCAGTCCGACTAGCGGCAACACCGGGGAGCTGTTTTTT
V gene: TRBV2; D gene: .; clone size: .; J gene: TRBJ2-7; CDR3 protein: CASRRTQSYEQYF; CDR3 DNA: TGTGCCAGCAGGAGGACTCAGTCCTACGAGCAGTACTTC
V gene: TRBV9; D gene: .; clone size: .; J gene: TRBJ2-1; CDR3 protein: CASSAQGGGGYNEQFF; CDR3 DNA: TGTGCCAGCAGCGCTCAGGGTGGAGGGGGATACAATGAGCAGTTCTTC
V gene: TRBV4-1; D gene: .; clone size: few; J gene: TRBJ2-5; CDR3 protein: CASSQAGAQETQYF; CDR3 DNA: TGCGCCAGCAGCCAAGCGGGGGCACAAGAGACCCAGTACTTC
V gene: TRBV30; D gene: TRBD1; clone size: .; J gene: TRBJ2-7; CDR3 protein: CAWRGSRGFSREQYF; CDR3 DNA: TGTGCCTGGAGGGGATCCAGGGGGTTCAGTCGCGAGCAGTACTTC
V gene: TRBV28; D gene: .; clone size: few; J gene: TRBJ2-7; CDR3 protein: CASSLFPPGEFYEQYF; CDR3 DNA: TGTGCCAGCAGTTTATTCCCTCCCGGGGAATTCTACGAGCAGTACTTC
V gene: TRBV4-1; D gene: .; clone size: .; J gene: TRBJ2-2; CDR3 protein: CASSQDIGDAGELFF; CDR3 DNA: TGCGCCAGCAGCCAAGATATAGGGGACGCCGGGGAGCTGTTTTTT
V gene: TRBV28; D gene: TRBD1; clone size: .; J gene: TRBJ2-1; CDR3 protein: CASSFLQGPTLYNEQFF; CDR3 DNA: TGTGCCAGCAGTTTCTTACAGGGGCCTACTCTATACAATGAGCAGTTCTTC
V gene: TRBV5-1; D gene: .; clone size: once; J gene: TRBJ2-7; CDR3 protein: CASSLDNLYEQYF; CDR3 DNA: TGCGCCAGCAGCTTGGATAATCTCTACGAGCAGTACTTC
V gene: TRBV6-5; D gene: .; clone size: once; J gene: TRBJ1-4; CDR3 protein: CASSSIENEKLFF; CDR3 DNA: TGTGCCAGCAGTTCTATAGAGAATGAAAAACTGTTTTTT
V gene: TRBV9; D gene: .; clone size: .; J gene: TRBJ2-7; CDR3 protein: CASSVAGTDRSEQYF; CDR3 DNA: TGTGCCAGCAGCGTAGCCGGGACGGACCGAAGCGAGCAGTACTTC
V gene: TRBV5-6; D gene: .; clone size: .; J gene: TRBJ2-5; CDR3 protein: CASSQDPKETQYF; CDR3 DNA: TGTGCCAGCAGCCAAGACCCCAAAGAGACCCAGTACTTC
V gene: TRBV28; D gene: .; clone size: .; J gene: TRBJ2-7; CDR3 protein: CASRGSSYEQYF; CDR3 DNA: TGTGCCAGCAGGGGAAGCTCCTACGAGCAGTACTTC
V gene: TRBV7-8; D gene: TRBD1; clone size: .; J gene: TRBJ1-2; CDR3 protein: CASSLRASGTGYGYTF; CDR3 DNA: TGTGCCAGCAGCTTAAGGGCTTCCGGGACAGGATATGGCTACACCTTC
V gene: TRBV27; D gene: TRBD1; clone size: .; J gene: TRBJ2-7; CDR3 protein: CASSPGGVTHEQYF; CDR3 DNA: TGTGCCAGCAGCCCAGGGGGCGTTACCCACGAGCAGTACTTC
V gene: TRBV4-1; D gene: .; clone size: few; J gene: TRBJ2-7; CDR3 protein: CASSGSRGGGSYEQYF; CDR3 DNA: TGCGCCAGCAGCGGTAGCAGGGGGGGAGGCTCCTACGAGCAGTACTTC
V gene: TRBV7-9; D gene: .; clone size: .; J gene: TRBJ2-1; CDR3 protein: CASSLRDENYNEQFF; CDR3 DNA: TGTGCCAGCAGCTTAAGAGACGAGAACTACAATGAGCAGTTCTTC
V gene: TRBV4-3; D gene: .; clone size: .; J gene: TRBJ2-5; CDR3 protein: CASSLPEYQETQYF; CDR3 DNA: TGCGCCAGCAGCCTCCCGGAGTACCAAGAGACCCAGTACTTC
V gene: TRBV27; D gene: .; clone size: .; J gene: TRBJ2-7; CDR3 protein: CASSLSTSYEQYF; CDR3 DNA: TGTGCCAGCAGTTTATCGACCTCCTACGAGCAGTACTTC
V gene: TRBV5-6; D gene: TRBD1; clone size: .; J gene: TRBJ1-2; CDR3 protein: CASSPTGIFGYTF; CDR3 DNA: TGTGCCAGCAGCCCGACAGGGATTTTTGGCTACACCTTC
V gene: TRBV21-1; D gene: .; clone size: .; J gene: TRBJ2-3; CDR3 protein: CASTHPQLDLARRQPITDTQYF; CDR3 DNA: TGTGCCAGCACCCATCCCCAATTAGACCTAGCGCGTAGACAGCCCATCACAGATACGCAGTATTTT
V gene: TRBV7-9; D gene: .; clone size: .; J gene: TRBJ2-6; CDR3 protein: CASSLGPLQLRAGANVLTF; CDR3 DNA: TGTGCCAGCAGCTTAGGTCCCCTCCAATTGAGAGCTGGGGCCAACGTCCTGACTTTC
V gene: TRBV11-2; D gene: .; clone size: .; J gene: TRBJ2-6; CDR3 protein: CASSAGLGYAGANVLTF; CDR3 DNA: TGTGCCAGCAGCGCAGGGCTGGGATATGCTGGGGCCAACGTCCTGACTTTC
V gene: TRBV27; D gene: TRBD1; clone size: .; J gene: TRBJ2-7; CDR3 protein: CASSLTRTGDYEQYF; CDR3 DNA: TGTGCCAGCAGCTTAACCCGGACAGGGGACTACGAGCAGTACTTC
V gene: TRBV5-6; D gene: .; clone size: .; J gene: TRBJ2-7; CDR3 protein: CASSLAETYEQYF; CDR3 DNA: TGTGCCAGCAGCTTGGCCGAGACCTACGAGCAGTACTTC
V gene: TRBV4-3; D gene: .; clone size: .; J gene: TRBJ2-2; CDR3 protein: CASSQEVLNTGELFF; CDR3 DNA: TGCGCCAGCAGCCAAGAGGTCCTGAACACCGGGGAGCTGTTTTTT
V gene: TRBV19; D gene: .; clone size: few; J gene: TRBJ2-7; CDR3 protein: CASSPSAGYEQYF; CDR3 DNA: TGTGCCAGTAGTCCGTCAGCCGGCTACGAGCAGTACTTC
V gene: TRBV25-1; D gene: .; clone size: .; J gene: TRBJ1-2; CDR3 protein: CASSGGTPDGYTF; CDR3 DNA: TGTGCCAGCAGTGGTGGGACACCTGATGGCTACACCTTC
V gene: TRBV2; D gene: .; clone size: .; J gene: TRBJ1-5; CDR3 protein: CASSAGNQPQHF; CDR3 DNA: TGTGCCAGCAGTGCGGGCAATCAGCCCCAGCATTTT
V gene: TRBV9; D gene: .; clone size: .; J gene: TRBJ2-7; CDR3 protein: CASSVVSESYEQYF; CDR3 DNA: TGTGCCAGCAGCGTAGTTTCTGAGTCCTACGAGCAGTACTTC
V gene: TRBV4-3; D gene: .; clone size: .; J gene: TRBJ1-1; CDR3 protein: CASSQEERQLGLF; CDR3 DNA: TGCGCCAGCAGCCAAGAGGAAAGACAGTTGGGCCTATTT
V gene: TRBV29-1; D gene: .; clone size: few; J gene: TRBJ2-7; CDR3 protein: CSVTFSSGEQYF; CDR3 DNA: TGCAGCGTTACCTTTTCCTCTGGCGAGCAGTACTTC
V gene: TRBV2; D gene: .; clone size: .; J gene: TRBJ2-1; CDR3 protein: CASTGNEQFF; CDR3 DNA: TGTGCCAGCACCGGCAATGAGCAGTTCTTC
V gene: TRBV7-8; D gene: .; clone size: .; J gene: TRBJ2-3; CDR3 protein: CASRRDGTDTQYF; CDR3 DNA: TGTGCCAGCAGGCGGGACGGCACAGATACGCAGTATTTT
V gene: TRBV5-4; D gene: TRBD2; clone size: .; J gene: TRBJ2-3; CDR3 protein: CASSLKRENTDTQYF; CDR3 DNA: TGTGCCAGCAGCTTGAAGCGGGAGAACACAGATACGCAGTATTTT
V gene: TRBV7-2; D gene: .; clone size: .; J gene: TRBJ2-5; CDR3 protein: CASSLRGPGAQYF; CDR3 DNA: TGTGCCAGCAGCTTACGGGGCCCCGGGGCCCAGTACTTC
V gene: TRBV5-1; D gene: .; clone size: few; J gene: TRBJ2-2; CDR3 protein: CASSLFFGAGELFF; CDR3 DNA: .
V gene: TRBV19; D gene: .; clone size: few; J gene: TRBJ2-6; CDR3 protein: CASQQSPGANVLTF; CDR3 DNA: TGTGCCAGTCAACAATCCCCTGGGGCCAACGTCCTGACTTTC
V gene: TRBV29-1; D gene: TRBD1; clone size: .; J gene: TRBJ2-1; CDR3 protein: CSVHLVGQGHNEQFF; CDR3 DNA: TGCAGCGTCCACTTAGTGGGACAGGGGCACAATGAGCAGTTCTTC
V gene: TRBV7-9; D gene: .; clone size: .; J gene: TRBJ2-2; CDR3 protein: CASPDTGELFF; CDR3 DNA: TGTGCCAGCCCCGACACCGGGGAGCTGTTTTTT
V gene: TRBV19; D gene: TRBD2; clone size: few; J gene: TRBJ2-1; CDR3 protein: CASSSSSGSYNEQFF; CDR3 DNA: TGTGCCAGTAGTAGTTCTAGCGGGTCTTACAATGAGCAGTTCTTC
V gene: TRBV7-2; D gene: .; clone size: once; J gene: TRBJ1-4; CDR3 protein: CASSLVGDSTMVNEKLFF; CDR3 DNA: TGTGCCAGCAGCTTAGTCGGGGATTCGACGATGGTTAATGAAAAACTGTTTTTT
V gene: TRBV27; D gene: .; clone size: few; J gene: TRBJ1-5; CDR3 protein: CASSLGAKPHQPQHF; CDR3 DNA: TGTGCCAGCAGTTTAGGAGCAAAGCCCCATCAGCCCCAGCATTTT
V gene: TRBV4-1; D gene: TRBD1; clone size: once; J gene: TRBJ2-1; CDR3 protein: CASSHQDRDGNEQFF; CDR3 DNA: TGCGCCAGCAGCCACCAGGACAGGGACGGGAATGAGCAGTTCTTC
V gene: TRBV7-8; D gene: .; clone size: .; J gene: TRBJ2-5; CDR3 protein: CASSLAGLGAETQYF; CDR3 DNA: TGTGCCAGCAGCTTGGCCGGACTCGGTGCAGAGACCCAGTACTTC
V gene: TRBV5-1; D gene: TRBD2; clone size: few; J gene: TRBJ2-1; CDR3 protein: CASSWTSAGYNEQFF; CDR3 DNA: TGCGCCAGCAGCTGGACTAGCGCCGGGTACAATGAGCAGTTCTTC